This TCR beta chain was identified in a study of beta chain features in type 1 diabetes. This CDR3 has 14 residues. Germline lookup yields CDR1 MNHNY and CDR2 SVGAGI (reference sequence). The ends were cut back, 6 bases at V and 1 base at J, with 10 bases in the middle. The whole isolated RNA underwent reverse transcription, so sequencing captured expressed TCRB transcripts. This table comes from immunoSEQ multiplex PCR, and its TCRdb copy is limited to in-frame clones, with some not included. This table has about 320,000 clones, around 13% appearing once. The V call is TRBV6-6, the J call TRBJ2-4; a possible D gene is TRBD1 (5 bases). The sample consisted of central memory CD4+ T cells from blood. The clonotype was recovered from a man aged 30-40 years in good health. The CDR3, as DNA: TGTGCCAGCAGCAGCAGGGCTGCCAAAAACATTCAGTACTTC. Protein: CASSSRAAKNIQYF.